The sample holds a few counts of the clone carrying this T cell receptor beta chain. What it binds is unknown. The ends were cut back, 7 bases at V and 5 bases at J, with 18 bases in the middle. Germline V CDR1 and CDR2: MNHNS, SASEGT. The CDR3 totals 15 residues. The sample comes from a study of neurological immune-mediated disorders. Whole-study results and caveats: The study found the most TCR clonal expansion in HTLV-1-associated myelopathy and the least in multiple sclerosis, below healthy controls. With the multiple sclerosis repertoire cluster, neither clinical nor MRI features showed any association.

TCRdb fed the 5' RACE reads into MiXCR, producing one record per CDR3 protein. Of 65,000 to 90,000 distinct CDR3 sequences detected, 2.5% to 4% appear once; the ten largest clones hold approximately 4.7%. The origin of this receptor is a woman between 50 and 59 years old with multiple sclerosis. This chain connects TRBV6-1 to TRBJ2-1, with D perhaps TRBD1 or TRBD2 (5 bases each). Material: PBMCs. The CDR3 loop is CASNPGPTIHNEQFF. Written as DNA, the CDR3 is TGTGCCAGCAACCCGGGACCCACTATTCACAATGAGCAGTTCTTC.